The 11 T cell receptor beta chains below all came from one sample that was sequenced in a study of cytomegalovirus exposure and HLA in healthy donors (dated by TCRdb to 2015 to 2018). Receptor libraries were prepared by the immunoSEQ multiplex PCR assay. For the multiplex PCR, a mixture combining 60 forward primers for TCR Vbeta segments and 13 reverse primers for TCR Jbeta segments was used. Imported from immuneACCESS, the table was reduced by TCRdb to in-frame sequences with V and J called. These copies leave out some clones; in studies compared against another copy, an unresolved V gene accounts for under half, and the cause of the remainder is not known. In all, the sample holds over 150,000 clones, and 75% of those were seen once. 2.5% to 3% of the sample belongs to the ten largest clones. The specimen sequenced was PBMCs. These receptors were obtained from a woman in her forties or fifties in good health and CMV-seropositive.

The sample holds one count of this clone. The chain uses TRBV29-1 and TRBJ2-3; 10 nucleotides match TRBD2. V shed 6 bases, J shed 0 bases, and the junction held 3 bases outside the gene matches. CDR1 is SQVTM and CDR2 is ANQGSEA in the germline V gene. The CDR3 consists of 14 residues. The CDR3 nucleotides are TGCAGCGTACTAGCGGGAATAAGCACAGATACGCAGTATTTT. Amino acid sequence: CSVLAGISTDTQYF.

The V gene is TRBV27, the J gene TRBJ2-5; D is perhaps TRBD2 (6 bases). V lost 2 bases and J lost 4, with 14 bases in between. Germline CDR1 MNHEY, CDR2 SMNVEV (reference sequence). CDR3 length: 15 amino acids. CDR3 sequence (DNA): TGTGCCAGCAGTTTAAGGGTTGCGCGGGGAGAGACCCAGTACTTC. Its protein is CASSLRVARGETQYF.

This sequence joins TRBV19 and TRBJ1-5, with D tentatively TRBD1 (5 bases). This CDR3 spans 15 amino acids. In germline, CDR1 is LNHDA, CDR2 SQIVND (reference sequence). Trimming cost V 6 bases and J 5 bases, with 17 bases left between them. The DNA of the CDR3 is TGTGCCAGTAGAAACCATCCAGGGATTCATCAGCCCCAGCATTTT. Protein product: CASRNHPGIHQPQHF.

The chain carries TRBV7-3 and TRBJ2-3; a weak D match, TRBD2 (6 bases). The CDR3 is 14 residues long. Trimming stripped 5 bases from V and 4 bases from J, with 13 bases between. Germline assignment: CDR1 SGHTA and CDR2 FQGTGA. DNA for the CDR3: TGTGCCAGCAGCCCCGGGAGCTCGGCAGATACGCAGTATTTT. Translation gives CASSPGSSADTQYF.

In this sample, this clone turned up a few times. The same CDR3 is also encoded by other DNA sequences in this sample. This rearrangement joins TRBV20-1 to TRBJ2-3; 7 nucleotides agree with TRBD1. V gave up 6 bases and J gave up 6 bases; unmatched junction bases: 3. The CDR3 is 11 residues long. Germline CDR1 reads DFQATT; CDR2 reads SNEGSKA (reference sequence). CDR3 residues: CSAETGDTQYF. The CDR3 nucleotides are TGCAGTGCAGAGACAGGGGATACGCAGTATTTT.

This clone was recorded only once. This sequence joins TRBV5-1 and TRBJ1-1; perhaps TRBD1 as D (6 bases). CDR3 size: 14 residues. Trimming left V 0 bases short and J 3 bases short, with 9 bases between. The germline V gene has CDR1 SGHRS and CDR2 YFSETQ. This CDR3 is CASSLAGADTEAFF. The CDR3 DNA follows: TGCGCCAGCAGCTTGGCAGGGGCTGACACTGAAGCTTTCTTT.

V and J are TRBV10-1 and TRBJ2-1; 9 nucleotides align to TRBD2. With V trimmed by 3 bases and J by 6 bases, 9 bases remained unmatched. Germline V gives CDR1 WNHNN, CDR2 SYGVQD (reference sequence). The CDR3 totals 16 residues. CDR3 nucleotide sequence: TGCGCCAGCAGTGACCCCCGAGGCGGGGGGGCCAATGAGCAGTTCTTC. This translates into CASSDPRGGGANEQFF.

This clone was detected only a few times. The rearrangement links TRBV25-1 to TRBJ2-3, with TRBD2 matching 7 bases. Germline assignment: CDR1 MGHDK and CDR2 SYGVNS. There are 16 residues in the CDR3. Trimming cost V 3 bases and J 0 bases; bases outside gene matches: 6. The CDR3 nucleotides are TGTGCCAGCAGTGAGGGGAGGGCAGCTAGCACAGATACGCAGTATTTT. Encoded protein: CASSEGRAASTDTQYF. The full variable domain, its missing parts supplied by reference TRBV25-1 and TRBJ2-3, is EADIYQTPRYLVIGTGKKITLECSQTMGHDKMYWYQQDPGMELHLIHYSYGVNSTEKGDLSSESTVSRIRTEHFPLTLESARPSHTSQYLCASSEGRAASTDTQYFGPGTRLTVL.

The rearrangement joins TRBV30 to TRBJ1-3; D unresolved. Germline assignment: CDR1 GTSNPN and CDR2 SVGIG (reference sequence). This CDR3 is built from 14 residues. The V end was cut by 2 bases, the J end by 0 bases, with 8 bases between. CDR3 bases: TGTGCCTGGAGTCTGTTCAGCTCTGGAAACACCATATATTTT. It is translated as CAWSLFSSGNTIYF.

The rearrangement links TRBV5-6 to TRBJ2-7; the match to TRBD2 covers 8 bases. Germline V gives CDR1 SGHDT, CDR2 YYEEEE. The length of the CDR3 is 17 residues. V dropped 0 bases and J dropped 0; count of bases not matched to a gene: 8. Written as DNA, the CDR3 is TGTGCCAGCAGCTTGGCCCCTGGCGGGGGGTTCTCCTACGAGCAGTACTTC. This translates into CASSLAPGGGFSYEQYF.

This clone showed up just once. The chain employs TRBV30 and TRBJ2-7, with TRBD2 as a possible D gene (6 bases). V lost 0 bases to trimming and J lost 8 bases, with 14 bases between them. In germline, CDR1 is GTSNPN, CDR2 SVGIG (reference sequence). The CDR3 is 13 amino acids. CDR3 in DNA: TGTGCCTGGAGTGTGGGGCGGGGCCTGCAGCAGTACTTC. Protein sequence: CAWSVGRGLQQYF.